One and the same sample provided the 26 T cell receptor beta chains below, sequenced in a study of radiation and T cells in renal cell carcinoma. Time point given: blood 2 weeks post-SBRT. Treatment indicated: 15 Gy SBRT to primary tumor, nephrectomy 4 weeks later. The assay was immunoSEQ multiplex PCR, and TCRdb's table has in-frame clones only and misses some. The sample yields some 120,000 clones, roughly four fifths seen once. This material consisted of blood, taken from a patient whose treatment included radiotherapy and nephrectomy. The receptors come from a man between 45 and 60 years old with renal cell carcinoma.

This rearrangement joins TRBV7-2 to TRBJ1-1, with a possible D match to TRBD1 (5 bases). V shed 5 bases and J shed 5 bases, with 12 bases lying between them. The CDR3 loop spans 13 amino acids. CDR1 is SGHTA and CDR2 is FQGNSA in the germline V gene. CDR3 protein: CASSTRRGTEAFF. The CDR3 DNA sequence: TGTGCCAGCAGCACCCGGCGGGGGACTGAAGCTTTCTTT.

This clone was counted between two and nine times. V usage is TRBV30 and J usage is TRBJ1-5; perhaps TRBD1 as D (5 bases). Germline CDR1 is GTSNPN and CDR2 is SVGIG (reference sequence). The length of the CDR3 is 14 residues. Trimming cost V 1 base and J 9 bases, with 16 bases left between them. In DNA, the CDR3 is TGTGCCTGGAGTGGGGGGGAGTATCTTTGGCCCCAGCATTTT. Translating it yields CAWSGGEYLWPQHF.

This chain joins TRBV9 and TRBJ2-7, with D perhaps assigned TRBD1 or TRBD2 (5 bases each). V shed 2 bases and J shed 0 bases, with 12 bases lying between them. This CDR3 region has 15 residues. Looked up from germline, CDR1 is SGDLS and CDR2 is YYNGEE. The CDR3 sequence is CASSVGGTASYEQYF. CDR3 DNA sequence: TGTGCCAGCAGCGTGGGTGGGACGGCCTCCTACGAGCAGTACTTC.

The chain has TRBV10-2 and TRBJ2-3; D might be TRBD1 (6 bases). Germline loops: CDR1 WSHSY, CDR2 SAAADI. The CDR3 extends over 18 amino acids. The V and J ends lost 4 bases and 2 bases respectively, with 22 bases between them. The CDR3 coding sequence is TGCGCCAGCAGTGTAGGTGCGGCCGGACAGCCCCCCACAGATACGCAGTATTTT. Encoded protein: CASSVGAAGQPPTDTQYF.

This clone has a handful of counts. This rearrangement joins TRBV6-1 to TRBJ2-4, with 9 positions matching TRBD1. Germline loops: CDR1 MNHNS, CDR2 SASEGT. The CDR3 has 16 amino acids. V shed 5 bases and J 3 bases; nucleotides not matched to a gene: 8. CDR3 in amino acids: CASSQGQGMVKNIQYF. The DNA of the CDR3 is TGTGCCAGCAGTCAAGGACAGGGGATGGTCAAAAACATTCAGTACTTC.

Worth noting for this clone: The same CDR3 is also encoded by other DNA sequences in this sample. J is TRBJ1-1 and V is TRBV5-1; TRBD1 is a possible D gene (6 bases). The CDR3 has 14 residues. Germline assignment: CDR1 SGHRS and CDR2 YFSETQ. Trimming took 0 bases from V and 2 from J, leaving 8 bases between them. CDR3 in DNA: TGCGCCAGCAGCTTGGAGGGGGTAAACACTGAAGCTTTCTTT. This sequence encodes CASSLEGVNTEAFF. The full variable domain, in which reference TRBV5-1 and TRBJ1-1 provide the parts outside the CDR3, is KAGVTQTPRYLIKTRGQQVTLSCSPISGHRSVSWYQQTPGQGLQFLFEYFSETQRNKGNFPGRFSGRQFSNSRSEMNVSTLELGDSALYLCASSLEGVNTEAFFGQGTRLTVV.

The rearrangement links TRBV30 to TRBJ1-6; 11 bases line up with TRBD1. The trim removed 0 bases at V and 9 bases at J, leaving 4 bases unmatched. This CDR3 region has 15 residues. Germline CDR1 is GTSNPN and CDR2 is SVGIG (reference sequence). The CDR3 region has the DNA TGTGCCTGGAGTGTACGGGACAGGGGGACTTCACCCCTCCACTTT. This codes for CAWSVRDRGTSPLHF.

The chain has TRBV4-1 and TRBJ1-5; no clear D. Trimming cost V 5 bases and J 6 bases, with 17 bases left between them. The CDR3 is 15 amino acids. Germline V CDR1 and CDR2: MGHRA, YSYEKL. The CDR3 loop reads CASSLSRSSAQPQHF. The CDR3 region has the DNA TGCGCCAGCAGCTTATCCCGGTCGAGCGCTCAGCCCCAGCATTTT.

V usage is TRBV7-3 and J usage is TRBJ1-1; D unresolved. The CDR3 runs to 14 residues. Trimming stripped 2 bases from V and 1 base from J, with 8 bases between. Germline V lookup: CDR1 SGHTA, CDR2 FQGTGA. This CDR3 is CASSLGSANTEAFF. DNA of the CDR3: TGTGCCAGCAGCTTAGGTTCAGCGAACACTGAAGCTTTCTTT.

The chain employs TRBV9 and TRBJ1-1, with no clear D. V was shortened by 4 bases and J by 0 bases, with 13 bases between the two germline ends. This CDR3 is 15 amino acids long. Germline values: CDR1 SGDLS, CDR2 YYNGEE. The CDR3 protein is CASSKGAGLNTEAFF. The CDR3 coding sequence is TGTGCCAGCAGCAAGGGAGCGGGGTTGAACACTGAAGCTTTCTTT.

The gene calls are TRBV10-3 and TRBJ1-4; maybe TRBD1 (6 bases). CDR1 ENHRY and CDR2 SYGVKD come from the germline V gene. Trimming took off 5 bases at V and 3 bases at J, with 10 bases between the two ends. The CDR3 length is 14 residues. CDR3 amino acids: CAISYSGANEKLFF. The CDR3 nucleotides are TGTGCCATCAGTTATTCAGGGGCTAATGAAAAACTGTTTTTT.

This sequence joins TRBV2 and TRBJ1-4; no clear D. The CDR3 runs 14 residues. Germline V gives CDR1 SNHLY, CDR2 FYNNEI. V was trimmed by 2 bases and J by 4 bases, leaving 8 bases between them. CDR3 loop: CASSELASNEKLFF. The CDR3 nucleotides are TGTGCCAGCAGTGAACTGGCAAGTAATGAAAAACTGTTTTTT. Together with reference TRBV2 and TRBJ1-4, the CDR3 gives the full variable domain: EPEVTQTPSHQVTQMGQEVILRCVPISNHLYFYWYRQILGQKVEFLVSFYNNEISEKSEIFDDQFSVERPDGSNFTLKIRSTKLEDSAMYFCASSELASNEKLFFGSGTQLSVL.

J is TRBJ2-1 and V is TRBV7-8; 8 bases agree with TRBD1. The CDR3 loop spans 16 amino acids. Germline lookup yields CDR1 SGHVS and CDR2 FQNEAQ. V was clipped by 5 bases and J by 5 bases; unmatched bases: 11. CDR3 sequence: CASSTRTGRTHNEQFF. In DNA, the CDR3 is TGTGCCAGCAGCACCCGGACAGGGCGAACTCACAATGAGCAGTTCTTC.

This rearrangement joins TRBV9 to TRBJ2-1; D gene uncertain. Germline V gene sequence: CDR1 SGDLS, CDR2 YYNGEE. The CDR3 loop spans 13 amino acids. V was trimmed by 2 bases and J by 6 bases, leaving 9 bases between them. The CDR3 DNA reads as TGTGCCAGCAGCGTTGATGGTTTCAATGAGCAGTTCTTC. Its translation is CASSVDGFNEQFF.

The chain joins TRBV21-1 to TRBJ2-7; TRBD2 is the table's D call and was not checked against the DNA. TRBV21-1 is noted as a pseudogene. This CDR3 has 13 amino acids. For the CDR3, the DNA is TGTGCCAGCAGCAGCCGGGGGGGGTACGAGCAGTACTTC. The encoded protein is CASSSRGGYEQYF.

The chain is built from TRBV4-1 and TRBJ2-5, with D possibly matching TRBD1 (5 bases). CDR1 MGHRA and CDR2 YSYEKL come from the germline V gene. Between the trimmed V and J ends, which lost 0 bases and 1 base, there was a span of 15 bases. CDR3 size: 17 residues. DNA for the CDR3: TGCGCCAGCAGCCAAGAACGTGGCAGGGCCCTCCAAGAGACCCAGTACTTC. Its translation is CASSQERGRALQETQYF.

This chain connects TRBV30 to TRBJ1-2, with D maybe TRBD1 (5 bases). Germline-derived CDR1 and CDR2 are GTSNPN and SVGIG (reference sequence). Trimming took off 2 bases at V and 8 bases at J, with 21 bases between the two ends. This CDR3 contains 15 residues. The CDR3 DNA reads TGTGCCTGGAGTAGTGGGGGACCATCGGGCTTGGGCTACACCTTC. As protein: CAWSSGGPSGLGYTF.

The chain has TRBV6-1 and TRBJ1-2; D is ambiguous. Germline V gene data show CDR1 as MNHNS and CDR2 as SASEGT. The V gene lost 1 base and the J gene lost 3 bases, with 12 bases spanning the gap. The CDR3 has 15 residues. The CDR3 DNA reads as TGTGCCAGCAGTGAAGTCGGGGTGAACTACTATGGCTACACCTTC. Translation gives CASSEVGVNYYGYTF.

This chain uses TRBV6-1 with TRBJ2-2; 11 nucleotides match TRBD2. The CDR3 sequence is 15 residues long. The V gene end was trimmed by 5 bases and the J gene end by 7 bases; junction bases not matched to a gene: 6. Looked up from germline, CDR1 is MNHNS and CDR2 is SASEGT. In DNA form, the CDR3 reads TGTGCCAGCAGTAGACTAGCGGGGAGGGACGGGGAGCTGTTTTTT. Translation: CASSRLAGRDGELFF.

DNA of the CDR3: TGTGCCAGCAGCTTAGTCGCATATAGCAATCAGCCCCAGCATTTT. It translates to CASSLVAYSNQPQHF. The gene calls are TRBV13 and TRBJ1-5; the D is unclear. CDR1 and CDR2 from the germline V gene are PRHDT and FYEKMQ (reference sequence). V lost 1 base to trimming and J lost 0 bases, with 7 bases between them. The CDR3 contains 15 residues.

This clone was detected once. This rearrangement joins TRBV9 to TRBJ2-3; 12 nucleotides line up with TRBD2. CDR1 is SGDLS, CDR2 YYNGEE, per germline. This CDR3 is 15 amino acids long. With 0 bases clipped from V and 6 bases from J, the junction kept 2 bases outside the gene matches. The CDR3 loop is CASSVASGRGDTQYF. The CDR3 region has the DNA TGTGCCAGCAGCGTAGCTAGCGGGAGGGGTGATACGCAGTATTTT.

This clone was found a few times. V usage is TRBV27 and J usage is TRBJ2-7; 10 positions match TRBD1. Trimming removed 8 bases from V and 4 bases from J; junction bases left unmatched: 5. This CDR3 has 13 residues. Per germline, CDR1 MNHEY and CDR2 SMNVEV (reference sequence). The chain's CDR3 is CASGPGQGYEQYF. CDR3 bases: TGTGCCAGCGGGCCGGGACAGGGGTACGAGCAGTACTTC.

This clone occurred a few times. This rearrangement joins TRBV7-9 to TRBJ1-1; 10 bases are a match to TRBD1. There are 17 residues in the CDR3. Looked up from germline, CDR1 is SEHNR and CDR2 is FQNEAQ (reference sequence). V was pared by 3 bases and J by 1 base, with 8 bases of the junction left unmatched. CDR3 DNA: TGTGCCAGCAGCTTCGGACAGGGGGGATTTAGGAACACTGAAGCTTTCTTT. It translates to CASSFGQGGFRNTEAFF.

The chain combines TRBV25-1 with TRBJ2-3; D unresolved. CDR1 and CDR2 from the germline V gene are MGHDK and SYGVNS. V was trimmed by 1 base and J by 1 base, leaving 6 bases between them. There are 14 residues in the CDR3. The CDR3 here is CASSESSGTDTQYF. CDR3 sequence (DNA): TGTGCCAGCAGTGAATCCAGCGGCACAGATACGCAGTATTTT.

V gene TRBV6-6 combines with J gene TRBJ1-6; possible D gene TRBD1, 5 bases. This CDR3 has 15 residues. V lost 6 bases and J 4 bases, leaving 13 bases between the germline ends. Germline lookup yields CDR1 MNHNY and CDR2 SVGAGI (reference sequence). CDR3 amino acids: CASSRGADYNSPLHF. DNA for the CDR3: TGTGCCAGCAGCCGCGGGGCTGATTATAATTCACCCCTCCACTTT.

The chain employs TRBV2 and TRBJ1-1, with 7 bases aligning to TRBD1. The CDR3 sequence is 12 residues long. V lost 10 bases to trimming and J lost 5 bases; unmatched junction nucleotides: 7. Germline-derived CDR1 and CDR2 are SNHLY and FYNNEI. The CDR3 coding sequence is TGTGCCACCACTACAGGGGAAACTGAAGCTTTCTTT. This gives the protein CATTTGETEAFF. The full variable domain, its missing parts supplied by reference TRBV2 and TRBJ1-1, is EPEVTQTPSHQVTQMGQEVILRCVPISNHLYFYWYRQILGQKVEFLVSFYNNEISEKSEIFDDQFSVERPDGSNFTLKIRSTKLEDSAMYFCATTTGETEAFFGQGTRLTVV.